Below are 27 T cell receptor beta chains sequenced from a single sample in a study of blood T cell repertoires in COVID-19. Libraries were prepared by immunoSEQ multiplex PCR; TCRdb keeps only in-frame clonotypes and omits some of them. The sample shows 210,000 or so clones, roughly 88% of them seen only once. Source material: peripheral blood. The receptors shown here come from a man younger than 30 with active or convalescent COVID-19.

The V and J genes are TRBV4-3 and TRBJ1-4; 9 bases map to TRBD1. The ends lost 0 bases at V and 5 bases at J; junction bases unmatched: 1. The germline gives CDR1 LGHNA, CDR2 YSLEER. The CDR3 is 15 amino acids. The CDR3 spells CASSQEDRGNEKLFF. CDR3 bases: TGCGCCAGCAGCCAAGAAGACAGGGGGAATGAAAAACTGTTTTTT.

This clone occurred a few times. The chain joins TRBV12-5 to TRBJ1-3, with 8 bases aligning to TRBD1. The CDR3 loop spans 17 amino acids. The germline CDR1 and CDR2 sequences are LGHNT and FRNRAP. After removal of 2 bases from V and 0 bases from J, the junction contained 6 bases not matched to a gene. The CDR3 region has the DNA TGTGCTAGTGGTTTGACGCGGACAGGGAACTCTGGAAACACCATATATTTT. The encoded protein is CASGLTRTGNSGNTIYF. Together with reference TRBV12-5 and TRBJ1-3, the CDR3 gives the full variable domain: DARVTQTPRHKVTEMGQEVTMRCQPILGHNTVFWYRQTMMQGLELLAYFRNRAPLDDSGMPKDRFSAEMPDATLATLKIQPSEPRDSAVYFCASGLTRTGNSGNTIYFGEGSWLTVV.

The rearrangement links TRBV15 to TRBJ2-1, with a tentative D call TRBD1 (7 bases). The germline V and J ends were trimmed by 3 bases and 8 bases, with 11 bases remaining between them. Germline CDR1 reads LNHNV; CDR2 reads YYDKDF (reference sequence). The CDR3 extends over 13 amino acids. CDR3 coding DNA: TGTGCCACCAGCAGTGGAGGGGGCGATGAGCAGTTCTTC. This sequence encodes CATSSGGGDEQFF. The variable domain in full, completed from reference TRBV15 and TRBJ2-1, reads DAMVIQNPRYQVTQFGKPVTLSCSQTLNHNVMYWYQQKSSQAPKLLFHYYDKDFNNEADTPDNFQSRRPNTSFCFLDIRSPGLGDTAMYLCATSSGGGDEQFFGPGTRLTVL.

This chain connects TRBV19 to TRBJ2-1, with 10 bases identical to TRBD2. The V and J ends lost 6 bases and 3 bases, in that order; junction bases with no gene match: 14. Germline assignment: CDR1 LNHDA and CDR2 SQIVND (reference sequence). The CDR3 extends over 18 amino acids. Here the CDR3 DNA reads TGTGCCAGTAGCCAGACCTACCACAGCGGGAGGGGCTACAATGAGCAGTTCTTC. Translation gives CASSQTYHSGRGYNEQFF.

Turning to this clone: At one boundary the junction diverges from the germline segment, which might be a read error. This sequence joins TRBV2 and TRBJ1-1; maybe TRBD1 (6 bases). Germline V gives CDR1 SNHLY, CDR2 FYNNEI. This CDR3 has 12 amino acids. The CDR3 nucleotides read TGTGCCAGCAGTGAAGCGTTCTTCGGACAGCACTTT. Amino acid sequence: CASSEAFFGQHF.

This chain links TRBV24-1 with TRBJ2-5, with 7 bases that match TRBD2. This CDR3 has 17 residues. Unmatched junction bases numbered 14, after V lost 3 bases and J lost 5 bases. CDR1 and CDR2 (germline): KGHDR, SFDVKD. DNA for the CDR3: TGTGCCACCAGTGATCCCCCGGATCAGGCGGGAGCTGAGACCCAGTACTTC. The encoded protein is CATSDPPDQAGAETQYF.

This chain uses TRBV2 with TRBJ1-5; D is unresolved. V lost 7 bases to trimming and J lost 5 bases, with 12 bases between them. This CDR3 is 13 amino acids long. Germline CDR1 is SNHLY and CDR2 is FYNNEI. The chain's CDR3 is CASTAPGYQPQHF. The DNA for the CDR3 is TGTGCCAGCACAGCCCCCGGGTATCAGCCCCAGCATTTT. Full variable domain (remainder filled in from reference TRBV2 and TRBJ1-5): EPEVTQTPSHQVTQMGQEVILRCVPISNHLYFYWYRQILGQKVEFLVSFYNNEISEKSEIFDDQFSVERPDGSNFTLKIRSTKLEDSAMYFCASTAPGYQPQHFGDGTRLSIL.

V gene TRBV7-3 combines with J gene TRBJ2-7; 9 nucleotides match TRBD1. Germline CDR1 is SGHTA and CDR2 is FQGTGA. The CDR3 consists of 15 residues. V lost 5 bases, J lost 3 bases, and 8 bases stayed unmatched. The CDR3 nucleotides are TGTGCCAGCAGCCTTTATGTGGGACAGGGCTACGAGCAGTACTTC. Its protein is CASSLYVGQGYEQYF. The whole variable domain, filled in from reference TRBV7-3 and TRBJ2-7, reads GAGVSQTPSNKVTEKGKYVELRCDPISGHTALYWYRQSLGQGPEFLIYFQGTGAADDSGLPNDRFFAVRPEGSVSTLKIQRTERGDSAVYLCASSLYVGQGYEQYFGPGTRLTVT.

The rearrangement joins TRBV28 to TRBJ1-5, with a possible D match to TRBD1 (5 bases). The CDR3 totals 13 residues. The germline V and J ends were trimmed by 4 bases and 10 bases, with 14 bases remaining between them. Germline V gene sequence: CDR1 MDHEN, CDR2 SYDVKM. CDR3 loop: CASSSTTGAPQHF. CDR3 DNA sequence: TGTGCCAGCAGTTCAACCACAGGAGCTCCCCAGCATTTT.

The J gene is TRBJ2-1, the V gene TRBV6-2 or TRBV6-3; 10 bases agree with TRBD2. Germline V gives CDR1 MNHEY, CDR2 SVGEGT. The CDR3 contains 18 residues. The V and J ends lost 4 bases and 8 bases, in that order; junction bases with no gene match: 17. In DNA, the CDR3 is TGTGCCAGCAGTTCCGCCAGGATAGCGGGAGGCAAACCAGATGAGCAGTTCTTC. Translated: CASSSARIAGGKPDEQFF.

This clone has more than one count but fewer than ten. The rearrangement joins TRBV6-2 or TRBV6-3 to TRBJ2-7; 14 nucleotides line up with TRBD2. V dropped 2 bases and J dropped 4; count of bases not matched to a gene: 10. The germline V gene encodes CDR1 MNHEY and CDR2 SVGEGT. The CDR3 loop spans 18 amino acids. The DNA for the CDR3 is TGTGCCAGCAGTTACAAGAGCGGGACTAGCGGGAGTAGGTACGAGCAGTACTTC. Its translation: CASSYKSGTSGSRYEQYF.

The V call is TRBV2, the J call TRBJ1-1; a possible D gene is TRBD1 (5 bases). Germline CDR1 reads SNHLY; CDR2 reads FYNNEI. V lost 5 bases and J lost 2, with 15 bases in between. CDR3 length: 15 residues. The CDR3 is CASSFGLGGNTEAFF. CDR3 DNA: TGTGCCAGCAGTTTCGGTTTGGGGGGTAACACTGAAGCTTTCTTT.

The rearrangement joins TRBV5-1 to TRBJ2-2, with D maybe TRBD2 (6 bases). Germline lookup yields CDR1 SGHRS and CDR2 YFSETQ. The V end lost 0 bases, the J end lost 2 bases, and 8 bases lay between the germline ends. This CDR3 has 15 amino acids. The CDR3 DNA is TGCGCCAGCAGCTTGGACGCGGGAAACACCGGGGAGCTGTTTTTT. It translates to CASSLDAGNTGELFF.

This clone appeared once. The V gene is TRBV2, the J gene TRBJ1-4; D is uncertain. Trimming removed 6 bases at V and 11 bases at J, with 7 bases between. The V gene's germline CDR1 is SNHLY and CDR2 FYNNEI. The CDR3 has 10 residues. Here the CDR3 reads CASRAGKLFF. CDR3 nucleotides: TGTGCCAGCAGGGCGGGGAAACTGTTTTTT.

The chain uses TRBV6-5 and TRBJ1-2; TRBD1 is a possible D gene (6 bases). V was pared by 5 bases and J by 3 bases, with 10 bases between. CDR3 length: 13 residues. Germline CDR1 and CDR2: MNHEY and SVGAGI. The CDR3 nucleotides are TGTGCCAGCAGTCAGACAGGAGACTATGGCTACACCTTC. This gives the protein CASSQTGDYGYTF.

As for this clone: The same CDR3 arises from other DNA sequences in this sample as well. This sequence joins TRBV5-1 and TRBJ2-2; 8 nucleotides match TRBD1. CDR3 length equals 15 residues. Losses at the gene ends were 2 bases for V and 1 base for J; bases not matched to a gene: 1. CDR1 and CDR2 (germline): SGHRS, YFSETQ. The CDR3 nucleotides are TGCGCCAGCAGCTTAGGACAGGGGAACACCGGGGAGCTGTTTTTT. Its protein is CASSLGQGNTGELFF.

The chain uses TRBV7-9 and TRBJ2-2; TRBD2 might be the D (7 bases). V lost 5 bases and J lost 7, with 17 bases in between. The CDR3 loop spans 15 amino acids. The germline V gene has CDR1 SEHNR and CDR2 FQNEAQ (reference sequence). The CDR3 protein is CASSPGRDNIGELFF. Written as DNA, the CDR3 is TGTGCCAGCAGCCCAGGGAGGGACAATATCGGGGAGCTGTTTTTT.

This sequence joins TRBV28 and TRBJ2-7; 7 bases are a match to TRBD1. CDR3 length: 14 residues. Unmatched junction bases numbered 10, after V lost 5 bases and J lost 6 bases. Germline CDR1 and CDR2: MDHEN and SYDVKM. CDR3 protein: CASSDRAIVIEQYF. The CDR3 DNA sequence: TGTGCCAGCAGTGACAGGGCCATTGTGATCGAGCAGTACTTC.

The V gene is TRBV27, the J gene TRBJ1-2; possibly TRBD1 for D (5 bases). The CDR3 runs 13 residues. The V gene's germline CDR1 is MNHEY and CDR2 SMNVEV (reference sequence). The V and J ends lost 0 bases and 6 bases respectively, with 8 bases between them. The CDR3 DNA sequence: TGTGCCAGCAGTTTATCCCGGGGGAATGGCTACACCTTC. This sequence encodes CASSLSRGNGYTF.

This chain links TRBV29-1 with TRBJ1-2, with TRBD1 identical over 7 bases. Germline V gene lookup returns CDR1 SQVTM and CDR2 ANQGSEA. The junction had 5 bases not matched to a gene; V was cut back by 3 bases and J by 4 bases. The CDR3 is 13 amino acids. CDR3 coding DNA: TGCAGCGTTGATGAGGGGGCACCCTATGGCTACACCTTC. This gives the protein CSVDEGAPYGYTF.

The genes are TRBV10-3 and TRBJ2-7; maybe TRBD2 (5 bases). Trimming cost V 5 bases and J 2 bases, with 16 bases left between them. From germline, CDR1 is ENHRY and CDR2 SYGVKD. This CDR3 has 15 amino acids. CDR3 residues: CAISHPSTGTYEQYF. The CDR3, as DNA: TGTGCCATCAGTCACCCGTCGACGGGGACCTACGAGCAGTACTTC.

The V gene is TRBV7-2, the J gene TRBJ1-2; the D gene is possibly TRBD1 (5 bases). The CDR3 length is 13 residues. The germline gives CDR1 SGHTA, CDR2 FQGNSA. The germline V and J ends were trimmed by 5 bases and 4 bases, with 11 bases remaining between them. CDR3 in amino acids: CASSRQGGYGYTF. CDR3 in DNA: TGTGCCAGCAGCCGCCAGGGTGGCTATGGCTACACCTTC.

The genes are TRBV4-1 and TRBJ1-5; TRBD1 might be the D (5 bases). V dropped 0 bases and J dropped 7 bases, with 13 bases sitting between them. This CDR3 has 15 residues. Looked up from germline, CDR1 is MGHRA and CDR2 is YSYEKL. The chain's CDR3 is CASSQDKGEPQPQHF. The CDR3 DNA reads TGCGCCAGCAGCCAAGATAAAGGGGAACCCCAGCCCCAGCATTTT.

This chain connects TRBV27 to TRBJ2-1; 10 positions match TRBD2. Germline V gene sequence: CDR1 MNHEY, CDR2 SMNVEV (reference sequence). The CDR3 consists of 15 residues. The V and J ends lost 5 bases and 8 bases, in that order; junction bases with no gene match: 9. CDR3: CASSISGRAPHEQFF. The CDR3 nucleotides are TGTGCCAGCAGTATAAGCGGGAGGGCTCCCCATGAGCAGTTCTTC.

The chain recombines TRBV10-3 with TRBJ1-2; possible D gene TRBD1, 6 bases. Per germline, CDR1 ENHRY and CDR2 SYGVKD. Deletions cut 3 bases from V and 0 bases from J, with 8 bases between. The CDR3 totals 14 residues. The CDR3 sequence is CAISDKGANYGYTF. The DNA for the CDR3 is TGTGCCATCAGTGATAAGGGGGCTAACTATGGCTACACCTTC.

This CDR3 is CASSQDPGQYTGELFF. CDR3 sequence (DNA): TGCGCCAGCAGCCAAGACCCGGGACAGTACACCGGGGAGCTGTTTTTT. The rearrangement uses TRBV4-3 and TRBJ2-2; 7 bases fit TRBD1. V lost 0 bases to trimming and J lost 3 bases; unmatched junction nucleotides: 4. The CDR3 is 16 residues long. Germline lookup yields CDR1 LGHNA and CDR2 YSLEER.

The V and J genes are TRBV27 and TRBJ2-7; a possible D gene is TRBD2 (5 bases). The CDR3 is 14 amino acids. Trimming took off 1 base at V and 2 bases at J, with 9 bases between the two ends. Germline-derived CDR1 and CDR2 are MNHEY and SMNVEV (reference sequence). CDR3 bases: TGTGCCAGCAGTTTATATGGTAGCGCCTACGAGCAGTACTTC. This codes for CASSLYGSAYEQYF.